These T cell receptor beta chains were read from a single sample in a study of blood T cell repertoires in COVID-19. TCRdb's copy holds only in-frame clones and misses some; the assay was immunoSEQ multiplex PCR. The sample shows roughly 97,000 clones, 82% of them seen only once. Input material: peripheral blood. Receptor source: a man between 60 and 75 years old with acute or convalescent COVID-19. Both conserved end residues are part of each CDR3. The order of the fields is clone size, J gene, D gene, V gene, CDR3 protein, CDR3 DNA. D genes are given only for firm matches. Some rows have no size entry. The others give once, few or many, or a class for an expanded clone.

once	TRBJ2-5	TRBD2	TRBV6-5	CASSRAGGPEETQYF	TGTGCCAGCAGTAGAGCGGGGGGGCCGGAAGAGACCCAGTACTTC
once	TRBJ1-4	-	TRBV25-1	CASSETRQNEKLFF	TGTGCCAGCAGTGAAACGAGACAGAATGAAAAACTGTTTTTT
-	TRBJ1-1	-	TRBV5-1	CASSSQGATEAFF	TGCGCCAGCAGCTCGCAAGGGGCGACTGAAGCTTTCTTT
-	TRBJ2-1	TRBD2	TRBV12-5	CASGGPRGGPSNEQFF	TGTGCTAGTGGAGGACCCCGGGGGGGGCCGTCCAATGAGCAGTTCTTC
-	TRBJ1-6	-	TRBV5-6	CASSLGGGKTPLHF	TGTGCCAGCAGCTTGGGGGGAGGGAAAACACCCCTCCACTTT
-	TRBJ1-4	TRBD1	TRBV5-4	CASRDRDGEKLFF	TGTGCCAGCAGGGACAGGGATGGGGAAAAACTGTTTTTT
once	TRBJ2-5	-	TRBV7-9	CASSLLGGETQYF	TGTGCCAGCAGCTTATTGGGAGGTGAGACCCAGTACTTC
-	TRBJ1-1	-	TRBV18	CASSPPGLQGFYTEAFF	TGTGCCAGCTCACCACCCGGGCTACAGGGTTTCTACACTGAAGCTTTCTTT
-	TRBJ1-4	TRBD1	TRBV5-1	CASNPRGAQRSPTTNEKLFF	TGCGCCAGCAACCCCAGGGGGGCACAGAGGAGCCCAACAACTAATGAAAAACTGTTTTTT
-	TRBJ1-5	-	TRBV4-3	CASSQSRNQPQHF	TGCGCCAGCAGCCAATCCCGGAATCAGCCCCAGCATTTT
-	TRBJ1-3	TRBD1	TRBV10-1	CASSKDRSENTIYF	TGCGCCAGCAGTAAGGACAGGTCGGAAAACACCATATATTTT
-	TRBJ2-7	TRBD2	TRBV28	CAIHTRLAGGPGEQYF	TGTGCCATCCATACCCGACTAGCGGGAGGACCAGGCGAGCAGTACTTC
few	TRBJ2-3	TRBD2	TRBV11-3	CASSQGLAPDTQYF	TGTGCCAGCAGTCAGGGACTAGCTCCAGATACGCAGTATTTT
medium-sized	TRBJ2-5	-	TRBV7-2	CASSLGPLATETQYF	TGTGCCAGCAGCTTAGGGCCCTTAGCGACGGAGACCCAGTACTTC
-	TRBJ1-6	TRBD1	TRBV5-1	CASSLGPGQGISPLHF	TGCGCCAGCAGCTTGGGGCCGGGACAGGGTATTTCACCCCTCCACTTT
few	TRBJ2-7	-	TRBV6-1	CASSEGPSYEQYF	TGTGCCAGCAGTGAAGGGCCTTCCTACGAGCAGTACTTC
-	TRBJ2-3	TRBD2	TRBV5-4	CASSFGFGTTTDTQYF	TGTGCCAGCAGCTTTGGTTTCGGGACTACCACAGATACGCAGTATTTT